This TCR beta chain is drawn from a study of CD8+CD57+ T cells in acquired aplastic anemia. Study overall: An average of about 3.2 ug of DNA was obtained from sorted CD4+ and CD8+ cells.

In patients chosen for sequencing, flow cytometry had shown CD8+CD57+ cell expansion. Diagnosis of severe acquired aplastic anemia applied to all patients. General observations from the study: Patients did not significantly differ from controls in CD8+ Simpson's diversity. Patients and controls shared twenty-nine CD8+ CDR3 sequences.

This clonotype was counted between two and nine times. The antigen is undetermined. Given a much more abundant clone one base away, this may be a read error. The template for TCR beta VDJ and CDR3 sequence profiling was genomic DNA. TCRdb passed the reads through MiXCR, listing each CDR3 protein once. The profile shows some 150,000 distinct CDR3 sequences, about 50% of them singletons. The CDR3 totals 12 residues. Germline loops: CDR1 MGHRA, CDR2 YSYEKL. Trimming took 4 bases from V and 6 from J, leaving 10 bases between them. The sample comprised sorted CD4+, CD8+, or CD8+CD57+ T cells (not recorded which) from PBMCs. This TCR came from a human donor with aplastic anemia. The rearrangement joins TRBV4-1 to TRBJ2-7; D unresolved. In DNA form, the CDR3 reads TGCGCCAGCAGCCGAGTAGTAGGCGAGCAGTACTTC. This codes for CASSRVVGEQYF.